The rows below give T cell receptor beta chains drawn from one sample of a study of blood T cell repertoires in COVID-19. The protocol was immunoSEQ multiplex PCR, while the TCRdb copy is restricted to in-frame clones and leaves out a portion. The data show roughly 420,000 clones, around 89% seen once. Sequencing was done on a sample of PBMCs or T cells enriched from blood (not recorded which). These receptors were collected from a woman aged 25 to 39 with acute COVID-19. The CDR3 runs from the conserved cysteine through the conserved F or W. A D gene is named only where the DNA matches it firmly. Clone sizes are given selectively: once, few, many, or a class where the clone is expanded.

d_gene	len	v_gene	j_gene	abundance	CDR3nt	CDR3aa
TRBD2	14	TRBV7-3	TRBJ2-5	NA	TGTGCCAGCAGCTTAAATACGGGAGGGGAGACCCAGTACTTC	CASSLNTGGETQYF
NA	15	TRBV6-1	TRBJ2-6	NA	TGTGCCAGCAGTGAAGCCTATACTGGGGCCAACGTCCTGACTTTC	CASSEAYTGANVLTF
TRBD1	18	TRBV3-1/TRBV3-2	TRBJ1-4	NA	TGTGCCAGCAGCCCCCAGGGGGCGAAGTGGGAAACTAATGAAAAACTGTTTTTT	CASSPQGAKWETNEKLFF
NA	13	TRBV10-2	TRBJ1-2	few	TGCGCCAGCAGTGATGCCGGGTCCTATGGCTACACCTTC	CASSDAGSYGYTF
TRBD1	15	TRBV5-1	TRBJ1-1	few	TGCGCCAGCAGCTTGTTTAGACAGGGTAACACTGAAGCTTTCTTT	CASSLFRQGNTEAFF
NA	17	TRBV4-1	TRBJ2-1	once	TGCGCCAGCAGCCAAGACAGGAGGGACGGATATGACAATGAGCAGTTCTTC	CASSQDRRDGYDNEQFF
TRBD2	18	TRBV2	TRBJ2-7	NA	TGTGCCAGCAGTGAAGGGCGCCAGCGGGGGGTTCGGAACTACGAGCAGTACTTC	CASSEGRQRGVRNYEQYF
TRBD2	19	TRBV7-2	TRBJ2-1	NA	TGTGCCAGCAGCTTAGAGGGACTAGCGGGGGGCCGCAGGTACAATGAGCAGTTCTTC	CASSLEGLAGGRRYNEQFF
NA	13	TRBV7-2	TRBJ1-5	NA	TGTGCCAGCAGCTTAACGTCGGGACAGCCCCAGCATTTT	CASSLTSGQPQHF
NA	15	TRBV6-5	TRBJ2-7	NA	TGTGCCAGCACCTCGGGGGTCCAACCTTCCTACGAGCAGTACTTC	CASTSGVQPSYEQYF
TRBD1	11	TRBV2	TRBJ1-2	once	TGTGCCAGCAGCAGGGGGTATGGCTACACCTTC	CASSRGYGYTF
TRBD1	14	TRBV5-4	TRBJ2-7	NA	TGTGCCAGCGGACCCGGGACAGGGTCCTACGAGCAGTACTTC	CASGPGTGSYEQYF
TRBD1	13	TRBV24-1	TRBJ1-5	NA	TGTGCCACCAGTGATTCCCGGGACAGGGCCGTCCATTTT	CATSDSRDRAVHF
NA	16	TRBV6-5	TRBJ1-3	once	TGTGCCAGCAGTTCCAGGACATTAATCAATGGAAACACCATATATTTT	CASSSRTLINGNTIYF
TRBD1	13	TRBV29-1	TRBJ1-1	NA	TGCAGCGTCGGACAGGGGGCAGGTGCCGAAGCTTTCTTT	CSVGQGAGAEAFF
NA	14	TRBV19	TRBJ1-1	NA	TGTGCCAGTAGTATTCTCATCGGGGTCACTGAAGCTTTCTTT	CASSILIGVTEAFF
NA	14	TRBV7-2	TRBJ1-3	NA	TGTGCCAGCAGCTTAGCAGGGGCTGGAAACACCATATATTTT	CASSLAGAGNTIYF
NA	15	TRBV7-8	TRBJ1-2	NA	TGTGCCAGCAGCTTAGGGGTCGGGGTTAACTATGGCTACACCTTC	CASSLGVGVNYGYTF
NA	16	TRBV15	TRBJ1-3	NA	TGTGCCACCAGCAGAGCCCACGGGGGCTCTGGAAACACCATATATTTT	CATSRAHGGSGNTIYF
TRBD1	15	TRBV18	TRBJ1-5	NA	TGTGCCAGCTCATCCGGGACAGCCCTCAATCAGCCCCAGCATTTT	CASSSGTALNQPQHF
NA	15	TRBV28	TRBJ2-3	once	TGTGCCAGCAGTTTTGGAGCGGGCCGGCTCGATACGCAGTATTTT	CASSFGAGRLDTQYF
TRBD2	14	TRBV3-1/TRBV3-2	TRBJ2-7	NA	TGTGCCAGCAGCCAGACTAGCGGGGAATACGAGCAGTACTTC	CASSQTSGEYEQYF
TRBD2	15	TRBV29-1	TRBJ2-5	NA	TGCAGCGTTGAAGACCTAGCGGGGGGGCATGAGACCCAGTACTTC	CSVEDLAGGHETQYF
TRBD1	13	TRBV28	TRBJ1-1	NA	TGTGCCAGCAGTTTAGGGGGGACAGTTGAAGCTTTCTTT	CASSLGGTVEAFF
NA	14	TRBV5-1	TRBJ1-2	NA	TGCGCCAGCAGCTTGGCCACTTCGGACTATGGCTACACCTTC	CASSLATSDYGYTF
TRBD2	13	TRBV29-1	TRBJ2-1	once	TGCAGCGTCGGACCCCTGGGGGGGAATGAGCAGTTCTTC	CSVGPLGGNEQFF
NA	15	TRBV24-1	TRBJ1-2	NA	TGTGCCACCAGTGATTCGGCAGGGGAAGGCTATGGCTACACCTTC	CATSDSAGEGYGYTF
NA	12	TRBV7-9	TRBJ1-1	NA	TGTGCCAGCAGTGGCCTCAAGACTGAAGCTTTCTTT	CASSGLKTEAFF
TRBD2	13	TRBV10-3	TRBJ2-1	NA	TGTGCCACGGGACTAGCGGGCAACAATGAGCAGTTCTTC	CATGLAGNNEQFF
NA	15	TRBV6-5	TRBJ1-1	NA	TGTGCCAGCAGTTCCCAGCTTCAGGGAGGAACTGAAGCTTTCTTT	CASSSQLQGGTEAFF
NA	15	TRBV19	TRBJ1-2	NA	TGTGCCAGTAGTATAGGGCAGGGCCAACTATATGGCTACACCTTC	CASSIGQGQLYGYTF
NA	13	TRBV24-1	TRBJ1-3	NA	TGTGCCACCAGTGAAGGGGTTGGAAACACCATATATTTT	CATSEGVGNTIYF
NA	15	TRBV18	TRBJ2-7	NA	TGTGCCAGCTCCCTCTCAGGGGGGATTAATTACGAGCAGTACTTC	CASSLSGGINYEQYF
TRBD2	16	TRBV2	TRBJ2-3	NA	TGTGCCAGCAGAACTAGCGGGGGGGCCGGCGGAGATACGCAGTATTTT	CASRTSGGAGGDTQYF
NA	16	TRBV21-1	TRBJ1-2	NA	TGTGCCAGCAGCAAAGCCCAGGACAGGCATCACTATGGCTACACCTTC	CASSKAQDRHHYGYTF
TRBD1	15	TRBV12-5	TRBJ1-2	once	TGTGCTAGTGGGCGAACTGCCCGCCAGGGGGGTGGCTACACCTTC	CASGRTARQGGGYTF
TRBD2	17	TRBV29-1	TRBJ2-5	NA	TGCAGCGTAGCAGCGGGGATTAATTCCCCCCCACAAGAGACCCAGTACTTC	CSVAAGINSPPQETQYF
TRBD1	13	TRBV29-1	TRBJ2-2	NA	TGCAGCGTGCACAGGGGGACCACCGGGGAGCTGTTTTTT	CSVHRGTTGELFF